This T cell receptor (beta chain) was recovered during a study of T cell repertoires in cytomegalovirus infection. Study context: Indicated by public TCR beta signatures were CMV infection and matching HLA type. Findings and caveats of the study: It was HLA-C-restricted CMV-specific TCR beta clonotypes that dominated the response ex vivo.

TCRdb reanalysed the reads using MiXCR and keeps one entry per CDR3 protein. The data contain hundreds of thousands of distinct CDR3 sequences, 30% to 40% of them seen just once; the ten biggest clones take up 15% to 20%. A word on this clonotype: Its antigen is currently unknown. Mismatch with germline at one junction end may stem from a read error.

The CDR3 loop spans 14 amino acids. Per germline, CDR1 MNHNY and CDR2 SVGAGI (reference sequence). This material consisted of cultured PBMCs, taken from culture after CMV antigen stimulation. The sequence came from a human donor in good health (CMV status not recorded). Some clones in this sample may be carry-over from other donors' samples. The V call is TRBV6-6, the J call TRBJ1-1, with 8 bases that match TRBD1. CDR3 sequence reads: CTSGYQGAGTEAFF. The CDR3 nucleotides are TGTACCAGCGGGTACCAGGGGGCAGGGACTGAAGCTTTCTTT.